The source of this T cell receptor (beta chain) is a study of CD8+ T cells in alopecia areata. Extraction of RNA preceded its reverse transcription into cDNA, which served as the sequencing template. The protocol was immunoSEQ multiplex PCR, while the TCRdb copy is restricted to in-frame clones and leaves out a portion. Of 200,000 or so clones listed, roughly 60% are singletons. The treatment is: oral pan-JAK inhibitor, 5-10 mg twice daily. The sequences come from CD4+ T cells sorted from blood, collected at week 24, from a patient treated with tofacitinib. The receptor was isolated from a human donor with alopecia areata.

Here the CDR3 reads CASSLPTQLEDEQYF. As DNA, the CDR3 is TGTGCCAGCAGCCTCCCGACCCAACTTGAGGACGAGCAGTACTTC. This chain uses TRBV7-2 with TRBJ2-7; D uncertain. The CDR3 totals 15 residues. CDR1 is SGHTA, CDR2 FQGNSA, per germline. The germline V and J ends were trimmed by 5 bases and 5 bases, with 19 bases remaining between them. Supplemented by reference TRBV7-2 and TRBJ2-7, the full variable domain reads GAGVSQSPSNKVTEKGKDVELRCDPISGHTALYWYRQSLGQGLEFLIYFQGNSAPDKSGLPSDRFSAERTGGSVSTLTIQRTQQEDSAVYLCASSLPTQLEDEQYFGPGTRLTVT.